This T cell receptor (beta chain) appears in the sequencing data of a study of CD4 T cells in relation to SARS-CoV-2 and coronaviruses. Whole-study context: ViraFEST: approximately 10-day antigen culture of PBMCs, then TCR beta CDR3 sequencing.

In germline, CDR1 is SGHVS, CDR2 FQNEAQ. V lost 0 bases and J lost 5, with 13 bases in between. The CDR3 length is 15 residues. The unexposed donors gave CD4+ T cells in 2011-2018, prior to COVID-19. After about 10 days of culture, CD4+ T cells were isolated. Unexposed-donor CD4+ T cells were probed with SARS-CoV-2 S/N and four cold-coronavirus spikes, cells permitting. TCRdb keeps only in-frame clones here, not all; method: immunoSEQ multiplex PCR. The table shows about 26,000 clones, with more than 60% occurring only once. Points from the study as a whole: About 65% of donors had memory CD4+ clonotypes crossrecognizing SARS-CoV-2 and common cold coronavirus spike.

This clone was seen only once. Its antigen remains unidentified. The V call is TRBV7-8, the J call TRBJ2-5; D not resolved. Sequenced: CD4+ T cells from PBMCs, cultured in vitro. The TCR originated in a human donor in good health. Here the CDR3 reads CASSLAVQKVETQYF. The CDR3, as DNA: TGTGCCAGCAGCTTAGCGGTGCAGAAGGTGGAGACCCAGTACTTC. The full variable domain, in which reference TRBV7-8 and TRBJ2-5 provide the parts outside the CDR3, is GAGVSQSPRYKVAKRGQDVALRCDPISGHVSLFWYQQALGQGPEFLTYFQNEAQLDKSGLPSDRFFAERPEGSVSTLKIQRTQQEDSAVYLCASSLAVQKVETQYFGPGTRLLVL.